These 21 T cell receptor beta chains were all obtained from the same sample, sequenced in a study of blood T cell repertoires in COVID-19. Repertoires were generated with immunoSEQ multiplex PCR, while TCRdb's copy carries only in-frame clones and drops some. Seen here are about 280,000 clones, approximately 85% observed once, and the top ten hold more than 4.5%. The sample consisted of peripheral blood. The receptor set was obtained from a man aged 50-59 years with active or convalescent COVID-19.

The rearrangement links TRBV19 to TRBJ1-1, with a possible D match to TRBD1 (6 bases). The V gene lost 6 bases and the J gene lost 3 bases, with 11 bases spanning the gap. Germline V gene lookup returns CDR1 LNHDA and CDR2 SQIVND (reference sequence). This CDR3 spans 13 amino acids. CDR3 nucleotides: TGTGCCAGTAGGGACAGAGTGGACACTGAAGCTTTCTTT. This encodes CASRDRVDTEAFF.

This clone was recorded a few times. V usage is TRBV6-5 and J usage is TRBJ1-2; 8 bases line up with TRBD1. With 6 bases clipped from V and 6 bases from J, the junction kept 9 bases outside the gene matches. CDR1 and CDR2 from the germline V gene are MNHEY and SVGAGI. The CDR3 has 14 residues. DNA for the CDR3: TGTGCCAGCAGATACGGACAGGGATTAGATGGCTACACCTTC. Amino acids: CASRYGQGLDGYTF.

The chain recombines TRBV3-1 (or the pseudogene TRBV3-2) with TRBJ1-5, with 8 bases lining up with TRBD1. In germline, CDR1 is LGHDT, CDR2 YNNKEL (reference sequence). This CDR3 region has 16 residues. J gave up 7 bases and V 3 bases, and 11 bases lay outside the gene matches. The CDR3 region has the DNA TGTGCCAGCAGCCAGGGGGGTCAGGGGGCAGGCCAGCCCCAGCATTTT. Amino acid sequence: CASSQGGQGAGQPQHF.

V gene TRBV5-1 combines with J gene TRBJ1-1; 10 positions match TRBD1. Germline CDR1 SGHRS, CDR2 YFSETQ. CDR3 length: 18 residues. The V and J ends lost 4 bases and 3 bases, in that order; junction bases with no gene match: 15. This chain's CDR3 is CASSGGTGALMGDTEAFF. CDR3 nucleotides: TGCGCCAGCAGCGGCGGGACAGGGGCCTTAATGGGGGACACTGAAGCTTTCTTT.

This chain links TRBV12-5 with TRBJ2-3, with D maybe TRBD1 (6 bases). V shed 0 bases and J shed 1 base, with 26 bases lying between them. The CDR3 extends over 21 amino acids. Germline values: CDR1 LGHNT, CDR2 FRNRAP. The CDR3 loop reads CASGLVNRVQDTEEGTDTQYF. The CDR3 bases are TGTGCTAGTGGTTTGGTAAACAGGGTACAGGACACAGAAGAGGGCACAGATACGCAGTATTTT.

The J gene is TRBJ2-1, the V gene TRBV7-2; 7 bases match TRBD2. The CDR3 has 19 amino acids. V shed 5 bases, J shed 3 bases, and the junction held 19 bases outside the gene matches. Germline V gene data show CDR1 as SGHTA and CDR2 as FQGNSA. The CDR3 spells CASSTPPGLERDGYNEQFF. In DNA, the CDR3 is TGTGCCAGCAGCACCCCCCCGGGACTGGAGCGGGACGGCTACAATGAGCAGTTCTTC. Looking up the rest from reference TRBV7-2 and TRBJ2-1 gives the full variable domain: GAGVSQSPSNKVTEKGKDVELRCDPISGHTALYWYRQSLGQGLEFLIYFQGNSAPDKSGLPSDRFSAERTGGSVSTLTIQRTQQEDSAVYLCASSTPPGLERDGYNEQFFGPGTRLTVL.

CDR3 sequence (DNA): TGTGCCAGCTCACCACCCAGCGGACTGGGCCGGGACGAGCAGTACTTC. Residues: CASSPPSGLGRDEQYF. This chain links TRBV18 with TRBJ2-7; perhaps TRBD2 as D (5 bases). Trimming stripped 0 bases from V and 5 bases from J, with 17 bases between. Germline V CDR1 and CDR2: KGHSH, LQKENI. The CDR3 is 16 residues long.

V and J are TRBV5-1 and TRBJ2-2; D not certain. Looked up from germline, CDR1 is SGHRS and CDR2 is YFSETQ. CDR3 size: 15 residues. V was trimmed by 2 bases and J by 4 bases, leaving 12 bases between them. The DNA for the CDR3 is TGCGCCAGCAGCTTTAACTCTAAGTCCACCGGGGAGCTGTTTTTT. Amino acids: CASSFNSKSTGELFF. The complete variable domain, with remaining parts taken from reference TRBV5-1 and TRBJ2-2, reads KAGVTQTPRYLIKTRGQQVTLSCSPISGHRSVSWYQQTPGQGLQFLFEYFSETQRNKGNFPGRFSGRQFSNSRSEMNVSTLELGDSALYLCASSFNSKSTGELFFGEGSRLTVL.

The V gene is TRBV6-2 or TRBV6-3, the J gene TRBJ2-3; TRBD1 agrees at 7 bases. V shed 6 bases and J 6 bases; nucleotides not matched to a gene: 12. This CDR3 is 15 amino acids long. Germline V gives CDR1 MNHEY, CDR2 SVGEGT. The CDR3, as DNA: TGTGCCAGCAGCAGGACAGGAACCAAGTGGGATACGCAGTATTTT. This encodes CASSRTGTKWDTQYF.

In regard to this clone: The same CDR3 is also encoded by other DNA sequences in this sample. The chain employs TRBV5-6 and TRBJ2-7, with D possibly being TRBD1 (6 bases). With 2 bases removed from V and 2 bases from J, the gap between germline ends came to 8 bases. Germline CDR1 SGHDT, CDR2 YYEEEE. The CDR3 contains 13 residues. CDR3 bases: TGTGCCAGCAGCTTAGGGGGTACCTACGAGCAGTACTTC. Its translation is CASSLGGTYEQYF. Looking up the rest from reference TRBV5-6 and TRBJ2-7 gives the full variable domain: DAGVTQSPTHLIKTRGQQVTLRCSPKSGHDTVSWYQQALGQGPQFIFQYYEEEERQRGNFPDRFSGHQFPNYSSELNVNALLLGDSALYLCASSLGGTYEQYFGPGTRLTVT.

This clone turned up a few times. The V gene is TRBV6-1, the J gene TRBJ1-1, with 9 bases aligning to TRBD1. CDR1 MNHNS and CDR2 SASEGT come from the germline V gene. The CDR3 is 16 amino acids. V was clipped by 4 bases and J by 0 bases; unmatched bases: 6. The CDR3 sequence: CASSVTGGVMNTEAFF. The DNA for the CDR3 is TGTGCCAGCAGTGTTACAGGGGGCGTTATGAACACTGAAGCTTTCTTT.

This chain joins TRBV9 and TRBJ2-1, with 8 bases lining up with TRBD2. J gave up 7 bases and V 3 bases, and 12 bases lay outside the gene matches. CDR3 length: 16 residues. Germline-derived CDR1 and CDR2 are SGDLS and YYNGEE. In DNA form, the CDR3 reads TGTGCCAGCAGCGCGAGGACTAGCCCTGGGCGGAATGAGCAGTTCTTC. The encoded protein is CASSARTSPGRNEQFF.

The chain joins TRBV3-1 (or the pseudogene TRBV3-2) to TRBJ1-1; a possible D gene is TRBD1 (6 bases). CDR1 and CDR2 from the germline V gene are LGHDT and YNNKEL (reference sequence). The CDR3 runs to 15 residues. The germline V and J ends were trimmed by 6 bases and 4 bases, with 18 bases remaining between them. CDR3 sequence: CASRDEGRGGTEAFF. In DNA, the CDR3 is TGTGCCAGCAGAGACGAGGGTCGAGGGGGCACTGAAGCTTTCTTT.

Regarding this clone: The same CDR3 also results from other DNA sequences found in this sample. The V and J genes are TRBV5-1 and TRBJ2-7; 8 nucleotides align to TRBD1. Germline CDR1 is SGHRS and CDR2 is YFSETQ. The CDR3 length is 15 residues. Losses at the gene ends were 0 bases for V and 0 bases for J; bases not matched to a gene: 2. CDR3 coding DNA: TGCGCCAGCAGCTTGGGCGGACAGGGCTCCTACGAGCAGTACTTC. Translation: CASSLGGQGSYEQYF.

The chain has TRBV28 and TRBJ1-1, with TRBD1 identical over 7 bases. Germline values: CDR1 MDHEN, CDR2 SYDVKM. V was clipped by 3 bases and J by 4 bases; unmatched bases: 5. CDR3 size: 14 residues. This chain's CDR3 is CASSLGQKPTEAFF. The CDR3 DNA is TGTGCCAGCAGTTTGGGACAGAAACCCACTGAAGCTTTCTTT.

The rearrangement uses TRBV7-2 and TRBJ1-5; D unresolved. In germline, CDR1 is SGHTA, CDR2 FQGNSA. CDR3 length: 15 amino acids. The V and J ends lost 1 base and 0 bases respectively, with 7 bases between them. The CDR3 loop is CASSLERSSNQPQHF. As DNA, the CDR3 is TGTGCCAGCAGCTTAGAGCGGAGTAGCAATCAGCCCCAGCATTTT.

A few counts support this clone. The J gene is TRBJ2-2, the V gene TRBV4-1; 10 nucleotides align to TRBD2. Germline CDR1 and CDR2: MGHRA and YSYEKL. The V gene end was trimmed by 4 bases and the J gene end by 7 bases; junction bases not matched to a gene: 6. CDR3 length: 15 amino acids. The CDR3 protein is CASSLSSGSIGELFF. The CDR3 DNA reads TGCGCCAGCAGCCTGTCTAGCGGGAGCATCGGGGAGCTGTTTTTT.

The sample holds a few counts of this clone. The rearrangement links TRBV19 to TRBJ2-5, with 9 bases aligning to TRBD1. Trimming at V came to 4 bases and at J to 5 bases, leaving 8 bases not matched to a gene. CDR3 length: 15 amino acids. Per the germline V gene, CDR1 is LNHDA and CDR2 is SQIVND (reference sequence). CDR3 residues: CASSNPDRGVETQYF. CDR3 DNA: TGTGCCAGTAGTAACCCGGACAGGGGCGTCGAGACCCAGTACTTC.

This clone has only a few counts. This rearrangement joins TRBV7-2 to TRBJ1-6, with D maybe TRBD1 (6 bases). Trimming took off 2 bases at V and 9 bases at J, with 14 bases between the two ends. This CDR3 contains 15 residues. Germline values: CDR1 SGHTA, CDR2 FQGNSA. CDR3 amino acids: CASSLSQGLGSPLHF. The CDR3 DNA reads as TGTGCCAGCAGCTTAAGTCAGGGGTTGGGTTCACCCCTCCACTTT.

The chain joins TRBV28 to TRBJ1-5, with a weak D call TRBD1 (6 bases). CDR3 size: 14 residues. The germline gives CDR1 MDHEN, CDR2 SYDVKM. Trimming removed 6 bases from V and 3 bases from J, with 12 bases in between. The CDR3 sequence is CASSRGQFNQPQHF. CDR3 nucleotides: TGTGCCAGCAGCCGCGGACAGTTCAATCAGCCCCAGCATTTT.

The chain is built from TRBV30 and TRBJ2-2; TRBD1 aligns across 7 bases. Germline CDR1 GTSNPN, CDR2 SVGIG (reference sequence). Trimming cost V 1 base and J 2 bases; bases outside gene matches: 1. The CDR3 sequence is 14 residues long. CDR3 coding DNA: TGTGCCTGGAGTGGGACAGGCAACACCGGGGAGCTGTTTTTT. Encoded protein: CAWSGTGNTGELFF.